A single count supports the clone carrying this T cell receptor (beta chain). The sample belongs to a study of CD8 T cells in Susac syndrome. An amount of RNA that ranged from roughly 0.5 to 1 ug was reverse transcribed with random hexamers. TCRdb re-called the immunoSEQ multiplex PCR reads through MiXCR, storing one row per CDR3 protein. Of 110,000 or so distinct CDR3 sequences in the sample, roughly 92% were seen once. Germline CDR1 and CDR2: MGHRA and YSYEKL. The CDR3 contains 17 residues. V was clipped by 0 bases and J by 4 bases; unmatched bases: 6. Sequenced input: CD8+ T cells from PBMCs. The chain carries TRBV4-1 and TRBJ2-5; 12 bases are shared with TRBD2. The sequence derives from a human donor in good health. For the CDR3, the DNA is TGCGCCAGCAGCCAAGACACTAGCGGGAGGACACCAGAGACCCAGTACTTC. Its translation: CASSQDTSGRTPETQYF.